This TCR beta chain derives from a study of shared clonotypes between healthy human individuals. Study-wide results and caveats: Rarefaction demonstrated incomplete sorted-subset sequencing despite large depth.

Running of the assay took place at deep level. The table came from immunoSEQ multiplex PCR; TCRdb's copy has only in-frame clones and leaves some out. The sample records fewer than 1.4 million clones, around 78% being singletons. HIV-negative, healthy adults without recent acute infections or vaccinations were the donors. There were only Caucasian adults among the donors, and all lived in Nashville, Tennessee. The germline V gene has CDR1 MDHEN and CDR2 SYDVKM. Trimming pared 6 bases from V and 2 bases from J, leaving 11 bases between. This CDR3 region has 14 residues. With regard to this clone: The antigen is undetermined.

Sequences were obtained from memory CD4+ T cells from PBMCs. The sample's subset: CD45RA-negative fraction. The sequence came from a man between 18 and 29 years old in good health. Some clones in this sample may be carry-over from other donors' samples. The J gene is TRBJ1-3, the V gene TRBV28, with D possibly being TRBD1 (5 bases). This CDR3 is CASSPGNTGNTIYF. CDR3 nucleotides: TGTGCCAGCAGCCCAGGGAATACTGGAAACACCATATATTTT.